Sequencing of this TCR beta chain was carried out in a study of T cell changes during pregnancy in multiple sclerosis. V was clipped by 6 bases and J by 1 base; unmatched bases: 5. Germline-derived CDR1 and CDR2 are LNHDA and SQIVND (reference sequence). The CDR3 covers 14 residues. The protocol was immunoSEQ multiplex PCR, while the TCRdb copy is restricted to in-frame clones and leaves out a portion. The table includes just under 35,000 clones, approximately 90% detected once. The receptor's source is a female donor in good health, enrolled as a control in a pregnancy study. Here the sequenced sample was peripheral blood, taken in the second trimester of pregnancy. This rearrangement joins TRBV19 to TRBJ1-1; TRBD1 aligns across 7 bases. The DNA of the CDR3 is TGTGCCAGTAGAGCGGACAGGCCGAACACTGAAGCTTTCTTT. Protein product: CASRADRPNTEAFF.